The rows below give T cell receptor beta chains drawn from one sample of a study of blood T cell repertoires in COVID-19. TCRdb's copy holds only in-frame clones and misses some; the assay was immunoSEQ multiplex PCR. Here the sample spans about 130,000 clones, approximately 70% being singletons. The sample taken for sequencing was peripheral blood. These receptor sequences come from a woman between 65 and 79 years old with acute or convalescent COVID-19. CDR3s include the opening cysteine and the closing phenylalanine or tryptophan. A D gene is named only where the DNA matches it firmly. Only part of the rows carry a size: once, few, many, or a class if the clone is expanded.

j_call,v_call,clone_size,d_call,cdr3_nt,cdr3_aa
TRBJ1-2,TRBV27,few,.,TGTGCCAGCAGACATATCCGGGGCGAAAGGGGGGGCTACACCTTC,CASRHIRGERGGYTF
TRBJ1-2,TRBV30,few,TRBD1,TGTGCCTGGAGTGGGACAGGGTATGACTACACCTTC,CAWSGTGYDYTF
TRBJ2-7,TRBV19,.,.,TGTGCCAGTAGTATAGATCCAGGGTACGAGCAGTACTTC,CASSIDPGYEQYF
TRBJ1-6,TRBV11-2,.,TRBD1,TGTGCCAGCAGGCCCGGACAGGGACTTGCTTCACCCCTCCACTTT,CASRPGQGLASPLHF
TRBJ2-2,TRBV6-1,few,TRBD2,TGTGCCAGCAGTGAAGAGGGAGGGGACACCGGGGAGCTGTTTTTT,CASSEEGGDTGELFF
TRBJ1-2,TRBV29-1,once,.,TGCAGCGTTGGTGAAGTTACAAACTATGGCTACACCTTC,CSVGEVTNYGYTF
TRBJ1-1,TRBV19,.,TRBD1,TGTGCCAGTAGTATGCGGGGCCAGGGGGTATCGAACACTGAAGCTTTCTTT,CASSMRGQGVSNTEAFF
TRBJ1-1,TRBV5-1,few,TRBD1,TGCGCCAGCAGCTTGACCCAAGCGACAGGGAAAACTGAAGCTTTCTTT,CASSLTQATGKTEAFF
TRBJ2-5,TRBV11-2,.,TRBD1,TGTGCCAGCAGCCGTCTAGACAGGGTTGAGACCCAGTACTTC,CASSRLDRVETQYF
TRBJ1-3,TRBV5-1,.,.,TGCGCCAGCAGCTTGAGTGCGGTGGAAGGGGACACCATATATTTT,CASSLSAVEGDTIYF
TRBJ2-1,TRBV24-1,few,TRBD1,TGTGCCACCAGTGATCGAGGACAGGGGATTAACAATGAGCAGTTCTTC,CATSDRGQGINNEQFF
TRBJ1-3,TRBV6-5,.,.,TGTGCCAGCAGTCAGAGCAGGGCCGGAAACACCATATATTTT,CASSQSRAGNTIYF
TRBJ1-5,TRBV5-4,.,TRBD1,TGTGCCAGCAGCGCAGGGGGTTTGAATCAGCCCCAGCATTTT,CASSAGGLNQPQHF
TRBJ1-2,TRBV3-1/TRBV3-2,.,.,TGTGCCAGCAGCCTTAGGGGGAGCTATGGCTACACCTTC,CASSLRGSYGYTF
TRBJ1-2,TRBV10-2,.,.,TGCGCCAGCACCCCGACAGGTTCTAACGGCTACACCTTC,CASTPTGSNGYTF
TRBJ1-5,TRBV4-2,.,.,TGTGCCAGCAGCCAAGATTCAGGGAGGCGTCAGCCCCAGCATTTT,CASSQDSGRRQPQHF
TRBJ2-1,TRBV2,.,.,TGTGCCAGCAGTGAAGAGGGTGTGGGGACACACAATGAGCAGTTCTTC,CASSEEGVGTHNEQFF
TRBJ2-1,TRBV6-5,.,TRBD1,TGTGCCAGCAGGTACCCCGGGACAGGGAGACATGAGCAGTTCTTC,CASRYPGTGRHEQFF
TRBJ1-4,TRBV10-3,.,.,TGTGCCATCAAGGGGTCAGGACCTGAAAAACTGTTTTTT,CAIKGSGPEKLFF
TRBJ1-1,TRBV5-6,.,TRBD1,TGTGCCAGCAGCTTGGAGACAGGGGCCGGGAGGGAAGCTTTCTTT,CASSLETGAGREAFF
TRBJ1-4,TRBV19,.,TRBD1,TGTGCCAGTAGTATATTAGGGACAGGGACTAATGAAAAACTGTTTTTT,CASSILGTGTNEKLFF
TRBJ2-5,TRBV11-2,few,.,TGTGCCAGCAGCCCCGGGAATCAAGAGACCCAGTACTTC,CASSPGNQETQYF
TRBJ2-1,TRBV2,.,TRBD2,TGTGCCAGCAGCGATCCGGGACTAGCCTACAATGAGCAGTTCTTC,CASSDPGLAYNEQFF
TRBJ2-7,TRBV11-3,.,.,TGTGCCAGCAGCTTAGGTCGGTGGTCCGAGCAGTACTTC,CASSLGRWSEQYF
TRBJ2-2,TRBV7-2,once,.,TGTGCCAGCAGGGGGGGTAGCGGGAACACCGGGGAGCTGTTTTTT,CASRGGSGNTGELFF
TRBJ2-5,TRBV2,.,TRBD2,TGTGCCAGCAGTGGACAGCGGGGGGGCTTGGAGACCCAGTACTTC,CASSGQRGGLETQYF
TRBJ1-1,TRBV3-1/TRBV3-2,.,.,TGTGCCAGCAGCCAGGGCGGGGGTTCCCCCGACGGAGCTTTCTTT,CASSQGGGSPDGAFF
TRBJ2-2,TRBV11-3,.,TRBD2,TGTGCCAGCAGCTATCAGGGCGGGAGTACCACCGGGGAGCTGTTTTTT,CASSYQGGSTTGELFF
TRBJ1-2,TRBV4-3,.,.,TGCGCCAGCAGCCAAACAGGGACGGATAACTATGGCTACACCTTC,CASSQTGTDNYGYTF
TRBJ2-2,TRBV18,few,TRBD2,TGTGCCAGCTCACCACCGGGAGGGTCTGAGGCCGGGGAGCTGTTTTTT,CASSPPGGSEAGELFF
TRBJ2-5,TRBV28,.,TRBD2,TGTGCCAGCACCGGGGCGGGACTAGAGGGAGAGACCCAGTACTTC,CASTGAGLEGETQYF
TRBJ2-3,TRBV4-1,.,.,TGCGCCAGCAGCCAAGTCCTGCGGAGTACTAGCACAGATACGCAGTATTTT,CASSQVLRSTSTDTQYF
TRBJ2-1,TRBV5-1,once,.,TGCGCCAGCAGCTTGGCGACAGACCACAATGAGCAGTTCTTC,CASSLATDHNEQFF
TRBJ2-2,TRBV24-1,.,.,TGTGCCACCAGTGATATCGGGAACACCAGGGAGCTGTTTTTT,CATSDIGNTRELFF
TRBJ1-2,TRBV11-2,.,.,TGTGCCAGCAGCTTACCTGCTAACTATGGCTACACCTTC,CASSLPANYGYTF
TRBJ2-7,TRBV25-1,few,.,TGTGCCAGCAGTCTCGCGACAGGAACCATTTACGAGCAGTACTTC,CASSLATGTIYEQYF
TRBJ1-2,TRBV3-1/TRBV3-2,.,.,TGTGCCAGCAGCCAAGGACAGGTGGGCTACACCTTC,CASSQGQVGYTF
TRBJ2-7,TRBV5-1,.,TRBD2,TGCGCCAGCAGCTTGAATCCCGTAGCGGGGCAGTACTTC,CASSLNPVAGQYF
TRBJ2-7,TRBV29-1,.,.,TGCAGCGTTGAAGATCCGCCAGCGGAGAGCTCCTACGAGCAGTACTTC,CSVEDPPAESSYEQYF
TRBJ2-1,TRBV6-1,.,TRBD2,TGTGCCAGCAGTGAAAGGACTAGCGGAAGCTCCTACAATGAGCAGTTCTTC,CASSERTSGSSYNEQFF
TRBJ2-1,TRBV7-2,.,TRBD2,TGTGCCAGCAGTTCCACTAGCGGGCCCTACAATGAGCAGTTCTTC,CASSSTSGPYNEQFF
TRBJ2-2,TRBV3-1/TRBV3-2,.,.,TGTGCCAGCAGCCCGACTCCTGACACCGGGGAGCTGTTTTTT,CASSPTPDTGELFF
TRBJ1-3,TRBV19,once,.,TGTGCCAGTAGTATTGACGGGGGAAACACCATATATTTT,CASSIDGGNTIYF
TRBJ2-6,TRBV7-3,.,.,TGTGCCAGCAGCTTATGGGAGTCTGGGGCCAACGTCCTGACTTTC,CASSLWESGANVLTF
TRBJ2-7,TRBV30,few,TRBD1,TGTGCCTGGGACAGGGAGAGCGAGCAGTACTTC,CAWDRESEQYF
TRBJ1-1,TRBV5-1,.,.,TGCGCCAGCAGCTCAGGATCTGGAACTGAAGCTTTCTTT,CASSSGSGTEAFF
TRBJ2-1,TRBV6-5,.,TRBD1,TGTGCCACTACAAGCTCGGCAGGGGGAAGGAATGAGCAGTTCTTC,CATTSSAGGRNEQFF
TRBJ2-3,TRBV7-6,.,.,TGTGCCAGCAGCTTATCATCAGGGTTTAGCACAGATACGCAGTATTTT,CASSLSSGFSTDTQYF
TRBJ1-2,TRBV6-5,.,.,TGTGCCAGCAGTTACGACACTAGGGCGGCGGGAGGCTACACCTTC,CASSYDTRAAGGYTF
TRBJ2-7,TRBV20-1,.,TRBD2,TGCAGTGCTAGTGGCGGGAGGGGGGGCGAGCAGTACTTC,CSASGGRGGEQYF
TRBJ2-5,TRBV5-1,.,.,TGCGCCAGCAGCGGCCAGGGCCCTCAGTACCAAGAGACCCAGTACTTC,CASSGQGPQYQETQYF
TRBJ1-2,TRBV5-4,.,TRBD1,TGTGCCAGCAGCTCGCAGACAGGGGGATCGTCTGGCTACACCTTC,CASSSQTGGSSGYTF
TRBJ2-7,TRBV19,.,.,TGTGCCAGTGCGAGGACAGCCTCCTACGAGCAGTACTTC,CASARTASYEQYF
TRBJ2-1,TRBV6-2/TRBV6-3,.,TRBD1,TGTGCCAGCAGTTCCCCTCGGACAGGGGCGAAGAATGAGCAGTTCTTC,CASSSPRTGAKNEQFF
TRBJ2-2,TRBV5-4,.,TRBD2,TGTGCCAGCAGCTTCGGTAGCGGGAGGGTCACCGGGGAGCTGTTTTTT,CASSFGSGRVTGELFF
TRBJ2-2,TRBV5-6,few,TRBD1,TGTGCCAGCAGATTCTCGACAGGGCTCGGGGAGCTGTTTTTT,CASRFSTGLGELFF
TRBJ1-3,TRBV5-6,.,.,TGTGCCAGCAGTAATACTAACTCTGGAAACACCATATATTTT,CASSNTNSGNTIYF
TRBJ2-3,TRBV2,.,.,TGTGCCAGCATCAGGGCAGACACCCAGTATTTT,CASIRADTQYF
TRBJ2-1,TRBV7-3,.,TRBD2,TGTGCCAGCAGCTTAAGTCGCGGGACTATCAATGAGCAGTTCTTC,CASSLSRGTINEQFF
TRBJ1-3,TRBV2,.,.,TGTGCCAGCAGTGAAGGGACAGTCGGAAACACCATATATTTT,CASSEGTVGNTIYF